Listed below are T cell receptor beta chains from one sample, sequenced in a study of blood T cell repertoires in COVID-19. Libraries were prepared by immunoSEQ multiplex PCR; TCRdb keeps only in-frame clonotypes and omits some of them. The data contain some 110,000 clones, approximately 90% of them singletons. Sequencing used peripheral blood. Every receptor here comes from a man in his fifties or sixties with COVID-19, enrolled during active disease. Both conserved end residues are part of each CDR3. D genes are given only for firm matches. Not all rows give a size; the values are once, few, many and, for expanded clones, a class.

NA	TRBJ1-2	NA	TRBV5-1	CASSLDGGVGYGYTF	TGCGCCAGCAGCTTGGACGGAGGGGTGGGCTATGGCTACACCTTC
NA	TRBJ2-1	NA	TRBV10-2	CASSDESSYNEQFF	TGCGCCAGCAGTGATGAGAGCTCCTACAATGAGCAGTTCTTC
NA	TRBJ1-6	NA	TRBV6-6	CASSYSMSPGTPLHF	TGTGCCAGCAGTTACTCAATGAGTCCGGGTACACCCCTCCACTTT
TRBD1	TRBJ2-2	NA	TRBV6-5	CASSPTGITGELFF	TGTGCCAGCAGCCCGACAGGGATCACCGGGGAGCTGTTTTTT
TRBD1	TRBJ1-2	NA	TRBV30	CAWSATGWGYTF	TGTGCCTGGAGTGCGACAGGGTGGGGCTACACCTTC
NA	TRBJ1-4	once	TRBV25-1	CATQGYEKLFF	TGTGCCACCCAGGGGTATGAAAAACTGTTTTTT
NA	TRBJ2-1	NA	TRBV13	CASSPLASKPYNEQFF	TGTGCCAGCAGCCCTCTAGCGAGTAAACCCTACAATGAGCAGTTCTTC
TRBD1	TRBJ2-1	NA	TRBV7-8	CASSFPGQGAGNEQFF	TGTGCCAGCAGCTTCCCGGGACAGGGGGCGGGCAATGAGCAGTTCTTC
NA	TRBJ2-1	few	TRBV4-3	CASSQEASSNEQFF	TGCGCCAGCAGCCAAGAGGCCAGTTCCAATGAGCAGTTCTTC
TRBD1	TRBJ2-2	NA	TRBV9	CASSINPGQGKSTGELFF	TGTGCCAGCAGCATTAATCCGGGACAGGGAAAGTCCACCGGGGAGCTGTTTTTT
NA	TRBJ1-1	NA	TRBV6-6	CASSPGGTEAFF	TGTGCCAGCAGCCCAGGTGGCACTGAAGCTTTCTTT
NA	TRBJ2-7	NA	TRBV6-2/TRBV6-3	CASSPLYEQYF	TGTGCCAGCAGTCCACTCTACGAGCAGTACTTC
TRBD2	TRBJ2-3	NA	TRBV3-1/TRBV3-2	CASSQDKRGSTDTQYF	TGTGCCAGCAGCCAAGACAAGCGGGGGAGCACAGATACGCAGTATTTT
TRBD2	TRBJ2-4	once	TRBV2	CASRREGSAKNIQYF	TGTGCCAGCAGGCGGGAGGGATCGGCCAAAAACATTCAGTACTTC
NA	TRBJ2-1	NA	TRBV9	CASSLSGGSYNEQFF	TGTGCCAGCAGTCTTTCTGGCGGGTCCTACAATGAGCAGTTCTTC
TRBD1	TRBJ2-5	NA	TRBV19	CASTDRGRETQYF	TGTGCCAGTACGGACAGGGGCAGAGAGACCCAGTACTTC
TRBD1	TRBJ2-1	NA	TRBV5-1	CASSLALGQAGGEQFF	TGCGCCAGCAGCTTGGCCCTCGGACAGGCTGGCGGTGAGCAGTTCTTC
TRBD2	TRBJ2-1	NA	TRBV9	CASSARLAGAHEQFF	TGTGCCAGCAGCGCCAGACTAGCGGGAGCCCATGAGCAGTTCTTC
NA	TRBJ2-3	NA	TRBV9	CASSPPPQDTQYF	TGTGCCAGCAGCCCCCCCCCACAAGATACGCAGTATTTT
TRBD1	TRBJ1-2	NA	TRBV10-3	CAISAGQGAAGYTF	TGTGCCATCAGTGCCGGGCAGGGGGCGGCTGGCTACACCTTC
NA	TRBJ2-5	NA	TRBV3-1/TRBV3-2	CASSRSTSKETQYF	TGTGCCAGCAGCCGTTCAACTAGCAAAGAGACCCAGTACTTC
TRBD2	TRBJ2-7	NA	TRBV5-1	CASSPWLGTSGGSWGQYF	TGCGCCAGCAGCCCATGGCTCGGGACTAGCGGGGGTTCCTGGGGGCAGTACTTC
TRBD1	TRBJ1-2	NA	TRBV28	CASSPNPRQGYGYTF	TGTGCCAGCAGTCCAAATCCCCGACAGGGGTATGGCTACACCTTC
TRBD2	TRBJ2-1	NA	TRBV7-2	CASSKRLAGGHEQFF	TGTGCCAGCAGCAAAAGACTAGCGGGAGGGCATGAGCAGTTCTTC
NA	TRBJ2-3	NA	TRBV10-3	CAISDPGANTDTQYF	TGTGCCATCAGTGATCCGGGAGCTAACACAGATACGCAGTATTTT
NA	TRBJ2-7	NA	TRBV15	CATSRDRTDYEQYF	TGTGCCACCAGCAGAGATCGGACAGATTACGAGCAGTACTTC
NA	TRBJ1-3	NA	TRBV6-5	CASRKTGTGNTIYF	TGTGCCAGCAGGAAGACAGGTACTGGAAACACCATATATTTT
TRBD1	TRBJ1-2	NA	TRBV5-1	CASSWTGGANYGYTF	TGCGCCAGCAGCTGGACAGGGGGCGCGAACTATGGCTACACCTTC
NA	TRBJ2-1	NA	TRBV28	CASRPGVWNEQFF	TGTGCCAGCAGACCGGGAGTTTGGAATGAGCAGTTCTTC
NA	TRBJ2-1	NA	TRBV5-1	CASSFEANEQFF	TGCGCCAGCAGCTTTGAAGCCAATGAGCAGTTCTTC
NA	TRBJ2-5	NA	TRBV16	CASSPAVQETQYF	TGTGCCAGCAGCCCCGCGGTACAAGAGACCCAGTACTTC
NA	TRBJ2-7	NA	TRBV7-2	CASSLASQAAYEQYF	TGTGCCAGCAGCTTAGCGTCACAGGCTGCCTACGAGCAGTACTTC
TRBD1	TRBJ1-2	NA	TRBV6-6	CASKSVGQGGEYGYTF	TGTGCCAGCAAGTCGGTGGGACAGGGGGGAGAGTATGGCTACACCTTC
NA	TRBJ1-6	NA	TRBV18	CASSPNQVGSPLHF	TGTGCCAGCTCACCGAACCAGGTTGGTTCACCCCTCCACTTT
NA	TRBJ2-3	NA	TRBV5-1	CASSGQVSTDTQYF	TGCGCCAGCAGCGGTCAGGTTAGCACAGATACGCAGTATTTT
TRBD1	TRBJ2-2	once	TRBV4-2	CASSQDARQGVTGELFF	TGTGCCAGCAGCCAAGACGCGCGCCAGGGGGTCACCGGGGAGCTGTTTTTT
NA	TRBJ2-4	NA	TRBV27	CASSLSATHIQYF	TGTGCCAGCAGTTTATCGGCGACTCACATTCAGTACTTC
NA	TRBJ2-3	NA	TRBV27	CASSFGGGPDTQYF	TGTGCCAGCAGTTTCGGGGGAGGACCAGATACGCAGTATTTT
NA	TRBJ2-7	NA	TRBV6-5	CASSYSRDGTYEQYF	TGTGCCAGCAGTTACTCGCGGGACGGAACCTACGAGCAGTACTTC
TRBD1	TRBJ1-3	NA	TRBV9	CASSVGIGRGLGNTIYF	TGTGCCAGCAGCGTGGGGATAGGCAGGGGGCTCGGAAACACCATATATTTT
TRBD2	TRBJ2-7	NA	TRBV5-6	CASSGGTSGSFFYEQYF	TGTGCCAGCAGCGGAGGGACTAGCGGGAGTTTTTTTTACGAGCAGTACTTC
NA	TRBJ1-2	NA	TRBV30	CAWSTGRANYGYTF	TGTGCCTGGTCCACAGGTCGAGCTAACTATGGCTACACCTTC
TRBD1	TRBJ1-2	NA	TRBV12-3/TRBV12-4	CASSSTGEGGYTF	TGTGCCAGCAGTTCCACAGGGGAAGGAGGCTACACCTTC
NA	TRBJ1-1	few	TRBV9	CASSVVPSPGWNTEAFF	TGTGCCAGCAGCGTAGTTCCATCACCGGGGTGGAACACTGAAGCTTTCTTT
TRBD1	TRBJ1-2	few	TRBV18	CASSPPVTGERGGYTF	TGTGCCAGCTCACCACCGGTGACAGGGGAGCGAGGCGGCTACACCTTC
NA	TRBJ1-6	NA	TRBV30	CAWSVPDRYFNSPLHF	TGTGCCTGGAGTGTACCCGACAGATATTTTAATTCACCCCTCCACTTT
TRBD2	TRBJ2-1	NA	TRBV5-8	CASSLGGTTYNEQFF	TGTGCCAGCAGCTTGGGCGGGACTACGTACAATGAGCAGTTCTTC
NA	TRBJ2-1	NA	TRBV10-3	CAISHGPPYNEQFF	TGTGCCATCAGTCATGGCCCCCCGTACAATGAGCAGTTCTTC
NA	TRBJ2-7	NA	TRBV6-5	CASSNGQKTYEQYF	TGTGCCAGCAGCAACGGACAGAAAACCTACGAGCAGTACTTC